The clone carrying this T cell receptor (beta chain) was seen more than once but under ten times. The antigen is not known. Germline loops: CDR1 SEHNR, CDR2 FQNEAQ (reference sequence). The V and J ends lost 4 bases and 2 bases, in that order; junction bases with no gene match: 5. The CDR3 spans 15 residues. The data were obtained in a study of T cells after yellow fever vaccination. Study-level points and caveats: On re-exposure, the response was weaker but peaked faster, at day 5 versus 15.

5'RACE template switching produced TCR cDNA carrying a universal primer site and UMIs. A single record per CDR3 protein comes from TCRdb applying MiXCR to the 5' RACE reads. The sample holds a few hundred thousand distinct CDR3 sequences; 8.7% are singletons and the top ten take about 3.7%. The chain recombines TRBV7-9 with TRBJ1-2; 9 bases are shared with TRBD1. The sequencing here drew on CD4+ T cells sorted from PBMCs, taken 5 days after the yellow fever booster vaccination. The receptor comes from a man aged 18 to 35 who received the YFV17D yellow fever vaccine. The CDR3 DNA sequence: TGTGCCAGCAGCTCCGGGACAGGGAGGAACTATGGCTACACCTTC. This sequence encodes CASSSGTGRNYGYTF.